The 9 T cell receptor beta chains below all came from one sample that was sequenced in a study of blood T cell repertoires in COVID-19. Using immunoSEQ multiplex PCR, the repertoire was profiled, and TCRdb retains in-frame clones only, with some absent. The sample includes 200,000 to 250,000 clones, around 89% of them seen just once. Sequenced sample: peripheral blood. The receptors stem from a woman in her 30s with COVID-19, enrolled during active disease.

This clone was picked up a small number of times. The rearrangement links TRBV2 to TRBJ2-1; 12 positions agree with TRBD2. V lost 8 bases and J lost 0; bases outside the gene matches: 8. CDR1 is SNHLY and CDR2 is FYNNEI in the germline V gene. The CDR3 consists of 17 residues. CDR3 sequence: CASRRTSGDSSYNEQFF. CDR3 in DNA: TGTGCCAGCCGCCGGACTAGCGGGGATAGCTCCTACAATGAGCAGTTCTTC.

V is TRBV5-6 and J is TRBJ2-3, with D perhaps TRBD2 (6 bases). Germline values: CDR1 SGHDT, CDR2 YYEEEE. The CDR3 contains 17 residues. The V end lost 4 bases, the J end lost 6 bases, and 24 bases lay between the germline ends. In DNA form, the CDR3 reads TGTGCCAGCAGCAGTACTACCGGGACTCAGACTGGGGATACGCAGTATTTT. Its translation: CASSSTTGTQTGDTQYF.

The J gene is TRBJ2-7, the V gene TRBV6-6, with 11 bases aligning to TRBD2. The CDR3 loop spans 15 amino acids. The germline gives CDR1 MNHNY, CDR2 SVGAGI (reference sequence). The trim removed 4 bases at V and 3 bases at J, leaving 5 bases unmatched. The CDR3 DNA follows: TGTGCCAGCAGTTCCCCGACTAGCGGGATCTACGAGCAGTACGTC. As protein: CASSSPTSGIYEQYV.

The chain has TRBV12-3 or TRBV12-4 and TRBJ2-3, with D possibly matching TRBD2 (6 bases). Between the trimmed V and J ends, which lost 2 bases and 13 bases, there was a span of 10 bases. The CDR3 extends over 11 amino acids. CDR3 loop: CASSLTSREYF. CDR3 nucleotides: TGTGCCAGCAGTTTAACTAGCAGGGAGTATTTT.

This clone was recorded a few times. In nucleotides, the CDR3 is TGTGCCAGCAGCTTAGAGTGGGCGCCGGAGACCCAGTACTTC. Translating it yields CASSLEWAPETQYF. The chain has TRBV7-2 and TRBJ2-5; no definite D call. The CDR3 runs 14 residues. Looked up from germline, CDR1 is SGHTA and CDR2 is FQGNSA. Deletions cut 1 base from V and 5 bases from J, with 11 bases between.

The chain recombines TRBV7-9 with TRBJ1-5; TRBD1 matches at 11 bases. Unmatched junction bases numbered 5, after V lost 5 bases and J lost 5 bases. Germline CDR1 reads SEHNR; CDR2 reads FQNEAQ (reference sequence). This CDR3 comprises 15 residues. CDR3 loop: CASSNPGQGDQPQHF. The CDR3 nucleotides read TGTGCCAGCAGCAACCCGGGACAGGGGGATCAGCCCCAGCATTTT.

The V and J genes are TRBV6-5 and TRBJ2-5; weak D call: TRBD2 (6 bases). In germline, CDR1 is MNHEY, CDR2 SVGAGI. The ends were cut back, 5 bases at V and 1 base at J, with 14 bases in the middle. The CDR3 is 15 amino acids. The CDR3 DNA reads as TGTGCCAGCAGTCCCTCCCTAGCGAGCCAAGAGACCCAGTACTTC. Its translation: CASSPSLASQETQYF.

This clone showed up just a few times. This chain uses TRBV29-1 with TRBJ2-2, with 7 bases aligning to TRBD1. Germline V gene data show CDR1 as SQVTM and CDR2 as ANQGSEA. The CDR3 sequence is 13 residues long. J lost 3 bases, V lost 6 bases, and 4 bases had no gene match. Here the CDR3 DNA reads TGCAGCGTCCGGGACAGATACACCGGGGAGCTGTTTTTT. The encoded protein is CSVRDRYTGELFF.

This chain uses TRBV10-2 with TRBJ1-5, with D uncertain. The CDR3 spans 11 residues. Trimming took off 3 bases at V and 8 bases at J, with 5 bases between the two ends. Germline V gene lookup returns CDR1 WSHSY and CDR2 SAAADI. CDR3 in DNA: TGCGCCAGCAGTGACGGAGAGCCCCAGCATTTT. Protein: CASSDGEPQHF.